Listed here is a single TCR beta chain. Germline V gene lookup returns CDR1 MRHNA and CDR2 SNTAGT. CDR3 length equals 14 residues. V trimming: 8 bases; J trimming: 2 bases; junction bases outside the gene matches: 7. Original methodology: Nucleated cell number was recorded as an estimate derived from reference gene primer amplification. Using immunoSEQ multiplex PCR, the repertoire was profiled, and TCRdb retains in-frame clones only, with some absent. V and J calls and clone size are given by that table; D and trimming were obtained from the DNA. The sample lists 100,000 to 150,000 clones, roughly 80% seen once, with more than 5% in the top ten. These data are taken from a study of blood T cell repertoires in COVID-19. For the study at large: Both acute and convalescent COVID-19 samples were obtained from the United States, Italy and Spain. Sources were T cells, B-cell-depleted T cells, or PBMCs; the material itself was cDNA or gDNA.

Sequenced input: peripheral blood. The chain combines TRBV6-4 with TRBJ1-2; 8 bases fit TRBD1. This sequence originates from a man between 60 and 70 years old with acute or convalescent COVID-19. Written as DNA, the CDR3 is TGTGCCAGCCTACAGACAGGGGTCAACTATGGCTACACCTTC. Protein: CASLQTGVNYGYTF.